A single sample gave rise to the 20 T cell receptor beta chains below, sequenced in a study of blood T cell repertoires in COVID-19. The table came from immunoSEQ multiplex PCR; TCRdb's copy has only in-frame clones and leaves some out. This sample has over 350,000 clones, with around nine tenths found just once. Source material: PBMCs or T cells enriched from blood (not recorded which). These receptors all come from a woman in her fifties or sixties who had recovered from COVID-19.

The J gene is TRBJ2-3, the V gene TRBV4-1; a weak D match, TRBD2 (5 bases). This CDR3 comprises 14 residues. The V gene lost 0 bases and the J gene lost 5 bases, with 9 bases spanning the gap. Germline CDR1 MGHRA, CDR2 YSYEKL. The CDR3 coding sequence is TGCGCCAGCAGCCAAGATCGGGATGGAGATACGCAGTATTTT. Translation: CASSQDRDGDTQYF.

J is TRBJ1-3 and V is TRBV4-1; no reliable D call. Trimming pared 6 bases from V and 0 bases from J, leaving 9 bases between. The CDR3 is 14 amino acids. Germline-derived CDR1 and CDR2 are MGHRA and YSYEKL. Written as DNA, the CDR3 is TGCGCCAGCAGACCCCAGGTCTCTGGAAACACCATATATTTT. This translates into CASRPQVSGNTIYF.

This clone was seen just once. This rearrangement joins TRBV7-2 to TRBJ1-1; TRBD1 matches at 8 bases. This CDR3 has 14 residues. Germline CDR1 SGHTA, CDR2 FQGNSA. V trimming: 5 bases; J trimming: 7 bases; junction bases outside the gene matches: 9. The CDR3, as DNA: TGTGCCAGCAGCAAAGACTCCAGGGGGCTTGAAGCTTTCTTT. It specifies CASSKDSRGLEAFF.

This clone was counted a single time. The rearrangement uses TRBV2 and TRBJ1-5; D unresolved. This CDR3 has 13 residues. CDR1 is SNHLY and CDR2 is FYNNEI in the germline V gene. Trimming left V 6 bases short and J 6 bases short, with 12 bases between. CDR3 amino acids: CASSSARVQPQHF. For the CDR3, the DNA is TGTGCCAGCAGCAGCGCCCGGGTTCAGCCCCAGCATTTT.

The V and J genes are TRBV7-6 and TRBJ1-2; 9 bases map to TRBD1. Trimming cost V 5 bases and J 2 bases; bases outside gene matches: 9. CDR1 and CDR2 from the germline V gene are SGHVS and FNYEAQ. The CDR3 extends over 16 amino acids. CDR3 region: CASSLEPGQGNYGYTF. The DNA of the CDR3 is TGTGCCAGCAGCCTTGAGCCGGGACAGGGAAACTATGGCTACACCTTC.

V usage is TRBV5-1 and J usage is TRBJ1-2; tentatively, D is TRBD1 (5 bases). Germline V CDR1 and CDR2: SGHRS, YFSETQ. The CDR3 spans 13 residues. Deletions cut 3 bases from V and 4 bases from J, with 10 bases between. The CDR3 region is CASSSGGSYGYTF. As DNA, the CDR3 is TGCGCCAGCAGCTCCGGGGGTAGCTATGGCTACACCTTC.

Turning to this clone: Other DNA sequences in this sample translate to the same CDR3. The V call is TRBV11-2, the J call TRBJ1-1; no definite D call. CDR1 SGHAT and CDR2 FQNNGV come from the germline V gene. The CDR3 is 13 amino acids. V was cut by 1 base and J by 2 bases, with 5 bases left in between. CDR3 residues: CASSLGGNTEAFF. Written as DNA, the CDR3 is TGTGCCAGCAGCTTAGGAGGTAACACTGAAGCTTTCTTT.

This sequence joins TRBV7-2 and TRBJ2-5; perhaps TRBD2 as D (5 bases). V was clipped by 5 bases and J by 2 bases, with 12 bases between them. The CDR3 covers 14 residues. Germline V gives CDR1 SGHTA, CDR2 FQGNSA. The CDR3 protein is CASSTGLLQETQYF. In nucleotides, the CDR3 is TGTGCCAGCAGCACTGGACTTTTACAAGAGACCCAGTACTTC.

The V gene is TRBV11-2, the J gene TRBJ2-1; the D gene is possibly TRBD2 (6 bases). The CDR3 contains 15 residues. V lost 2 bases and J lost 8, with 16 bases in between. Germline loops: CDR1 SGHAT, CDR2 FQNNGV. CDR3 DNA sequence: TGTGCCAGCAGCTTACGTCGGGACTCCCCACATGAGCAGTTCTTC. This sequence encodes CASSLRRDSPHEQFF.

This clone has a single count. The chain links TRBV23-1 to TRBJ2-7; D unresolved. TRBV23-1 is marked as an open reading frame, function uncertain. The CDR3 runs to 13 residues. Between the trimmed V and J ends, which lost 0 bases and 3 bases, there was a span of 6 bases. Here the CDR3 reads CASSQSRLYEQYF. As DNA, the CDR3 is TGCGCCAGCAGTCAATCCCGACTCTACGAGCAGTACTTC.

V gene TRBV5-1 combines with J gene TRBJ2-3; 9 nucleotides line up with TRBD2. CDR1 is SGHRS and CDR2 is YFSETQ in the germline V gene. CDR3 size: 15 residues. V gave up 3 bases and J gave up 0 bases; unmatched junction bases: 2. CDR3 loop: CASSYLAGSTDTQYF. CDR3 in DNA: TGCGCCAGCAGCTACCTAGCGGGGAGCACAGATACGCAGTATTTT. The entire variable domain, with the rest obtained from reference TRBV5-1 and TRBJ2-3, is as follows: KAGVTQTPRYLIKTRGQQVTLSCSPISGHRSVSWYQQTPGQGLQFLFEYFSETQRNKGNFPGRFSGRQFSNSRSEMNVSTLELGDSALYLCASSYLAGSTDTQYFGPGTRLTVL.

The genes are TRBV4-2 and TRBJ1-3; D remains unclear. Trimming took off 4 bases at V and 2 bases at J, with 9 bases between the two ends. This CDR3 region has 14 residues. The germline CDR1 and CDR2 sequences are LGHNA and YNFKEQ. The CDR3 DNA reads as TGTGCCAGCAGCCCCCCTTCTGCTGGAAACACCATATATTTT. Translating gives CASSPPSAGNTIYF.

The rearrangement joins TRBV5-6 to TRBJ2-7; 8 bases are a match to TRBD1. V was clipped by 3 bases and J by 0 bases; unmatched bases: 5. This CDR3 has 15 residues. Germline V lookup: CDR1 SGHDT, CDR2 YYEEEE. CDR3 coding DNA: TGTGCCAGCAGCTCGGGACAGGTTTTCTCCTACGAGCAGTACTTC. Encoded protein: CASSSGQVFSYEQYF.

This rearrangement joins TRBV7-2 to TRBJ2-1; 7 bases fit TRBD2. The V gene end was trimmed by 0 bases and the J gene end by 3 bases; junction bases not matched to a gene: 5. The V gene's germline CDR1 is SGHTA and CDR2 FQGNSA. The length of the CDR3 is 16 residues. The CDR3 is CASSLARLAVYNEQFF. CDR3 bases: TGTGCCAGCAGCTTAGCGAGGCTAGCGGTCTACAATGAGCAGTTCTTC.

This sequence joins TRBV19 and TRBJ1-4, with TRBD1 as a possible D gene (6 bases). Germline V gene lookup returns CDR1 LNHDA and CDR2 SQIVND (reference sequence). The V and J ends lost 3 bases and 0 bases respectively, with 20 bases between them. The length of the CDR3 is 19 residues. The CDR3 loop is CASSMGGPGRTATNEKLFF. CDR3 in DNA: TGTGCCAGTAGTATGGGGGGGCCTGGCCGAACTGCAACTAATGAAAAACTGTTTTTT. Looking up the rest from reference TRBV19 and TRBJ1-4 gives the full variable domain: DGGITQSPKYLFRKEGQNVTLSCEQNLNHDAMYWYRQDPGQGLRLIYYSQIVNDFQKGDIAEGYSVSREKKESFPLTVTSAQKNPTAFYLCASSMGGPGRTATNEKLFFGSGTQLSVL.

The chain employs TRBV7-9 and TRBJ1-1; 7 bases match TRBD1. V shed 5 bases, J shed 2 bases, and the junction held 8 bases outside the gene matches. This CDR3 has 15 residues. Per germline, CDR1 SEHNR and CDR2 FQNEAQ (reference sequence). The CDR3 loop is CASSTIQGPNTEAFF. The CDR3 region has the DNA TGTGCCAGCAGCACCATACAGGGGCCTAACACTGAAGCTTTCTTT. The variable domain in full, with the rest retrieved from reference TRBV7-9 and TRBJ1-1, is DTGVSQNPRHKITKRGQNVTFRCDPISEHNRLYWYRQTLGQGPEFLTYFQNEAQLEKSRLLSDRFSAERPKGSFSTLEIQRTEQGDSAMYLCASSTIQGPNTEAFFGQGTRLTVV.

J is TRBJ2-7 and V is TRBV28; TRBD1 matches 7 bases. Germline V gene sequence: CDR1 MDHEN, CDR2 SYDVKM. The trim removed 6 bases at V and 1 base at J, leaving 3 bases unmatched. The CDR3 spans 13 residues. The CDR3 is CASSLGQSYEQYF. The CDR3 DNA sequence: TGTGCCAGCAGCCTGGGACAGTCCTACGAGCAGTACTTC.

CDR3 in amino acids: CASSLGLAGGPGELFF. DNA for the CDR3: TGCGCCAGCAGCCTCGGACTAGCGGGGGGGCCCGGGGAGCTGTTTTTT. The chain joins TRBV5-1 to TRBJ2-2; 15 nucleotides match TRBD2. V was clipped by 4 bases and J by 6 bases; unmatched bases: 4. The CDR3 runs to 16 residues. Looked up from germline, CDR1 is SGHRS and CDR2 is YFSETQ. Looking up the rest from reference TRBV5-1 and TRBJ2-2 gives the full variable domain: KAGVTQTPRYLIKTRGQQVTLSCSPISGHRSVSWYQQTPGQGLQFLFEYFSETQRNKGNFPGRFSGRQFSNSRSEMNVSTLELGDSALYLCASSLGLAGGPGELFFGEGSRLTVL.

The V call is TRBV7-2, the J call TRBJ2-7; 7 bases agree with TRBD2. Germline assignment: CDR1 SGHTA and CDR2 FQGNSA. This CDR3 comprises 19 residues. The V and J ends lost 1 base and 6 bases, in that order; junction bases with no gene match: 21. CDR3 nucleotides: TGTGCCAGCAGCTTAGTTGGCTCGCTACTAGCGAGAAGGGGAGGCGAGCAGTACTTC. Amino acid sequence: CASSLVGSLLARRGGEQYF.

The chain couples TRBV2 to TRBJ2-3; D is ambiguous. There are 14 residues in the CDR3. V was trimmed by 8 bases and J by 6 bases, leaving 18 bases between them. Germline loops: CDR1 SNHLY, CDR2 FYNNEI. The CDR3 spells CASGELNPVDTQYF. DNA of the CDR3: TGTGCCAGCGGAGAGTTGAACCCTGTCGATACGCAGTATTTT.